These 9 T cell receptor beta chains were all obtained from the same sample, sequenced in a study of blood T cell repertoires in COVID-19. The method was immunoSEQ multiplex PCR; TCRdb's version includes in-frame clones alone and lacks a portion of them. In the table there are about 62,000 clones, under 85% of which are singletons. Input material: peripheral blood. These receptors originate from a woman aged 45-59 years with active or convalescent COVID-19.

This clone was recorded once. The chain links TRBV6-6 to TRBJ1-1; 8 positions match TRBD1. J gave up 0 bases and V 5 bases, and 5 bases lay outside the gene matches. This CDR3 comprises 15 residues. Germline-derived CDR1 and CDR2 are MNHNY and SVGAGI (reference sequence). The CDR3 sequence is CASSGGTGMNTEAFF. Here the CDR3 DNA reads TGTGCCAGCAGTGGCGGGACAGGAATGAACACTGAAGCTTTCTTT.

This clone has only one observation. The rearrangement uses TRBV24-1 and TRBJ1-2, with D possibly matching TRBD1 (6 bases). This CDR3 is built from 13 residues. V lost 3 bases to trimming and J lost 7 bases, with 11 bases between them. Germline assignment: CDR1 KGHDR and CDR2 SFDVKD. In DNA form, the CDR3 reads TGTGCCACCAGTGATCAAGGACAGCTTGGCTACACCTTC. Translated, it gives CATSDQGQLGYTF.

The chain joins TRBV7-2 to TRBJ1-1; D unclear. CDR3 length: 13 amino acids. Between the trimmed V and J ends, which lost 8 bases and 0 bases, there was a span of 10 bases. In germline, CDR1 is SGHTA, CDR2 FQGNSA. Here the CDR3 reads CASSSLVNTEAFF. CDR3 bases: TGTGCCAGCTCTAGTCTCGTGAACACTGAAGCTTTCTTT.

The chain is built from TRBV24-1 and TRBJ2-3; possible D gene TRBD1, 6 bases. Per the germline V gene, CDR1 is KGHDR and CDR2 is SFDVKD. The CDR3 totals 17 residues. The V gene lost 0 bases and the J gene lost 2 bases, with 14 bases spanning the gap. The CDR3 sequence is CATSDLPGRDTTDTQYF. CDR3 DNA: TGTGCCACCAGTGATTTGCCCGGTAGGGACACCACAGATACGCAGTATTTT.

The chain joins TRBV27 to TRBJ2-5, with 14 positions matching TRBD2. Germline CDR1 MNHEY, CDR2 SMNVEV (reference sequence). The V segment lost 5 bases and the J segment 4 bases; nucleotides outside the gene matches: 6. CDR3 length: 16 amino acids. CDR3 amino acids: CASSPRLAGGGETQYF. As DNA, the CDR3 is TGTGCCAGCAGTCCAAGACTAGCGGGAGGGGGAGAGACCCAGTACTTC.

This clone was seen many times. The rearrangement joins TRBV6-6 to TRBJ1-2, with 7 bases aligning to TRBD1. Looked up from germline, CDR1 is MNHNY and CDR2 is SVGAGI (reference sequence). CDR3 length equals 13 residues. Trimming at V came to 6 bases and at J to 8 bases, leaving 9 bases not matched to a gene. CDR3 sequence (DNA): TGTGCCAGCAGCCAGGAGGGGGCCGGGGGCTACACCTTC. This encodes CASSQEGAGGYTF.

The chain couples TRBV9 to TRBJ2-3, with 8 nucleotides matching TRBD2. CDR1 and CDR2 (germline): SGDLS, YYNGEE. The ends lost 0 bases at V and 0 bases at J; junction bases unmatched: 3. The CDR3 loop spans 16 amino acids. CDR3 protein: CASSVGASGSTDTQYF. The CDR3 coding sequence is TGTGCCAGCAGCGTAGGGGCTAGCGGGAGCACAGATACGCAGTATTTT.

This clone was detected once. The chain has TRBV9 and TRBJ2-2; 9 bases are a match to TRBD2. Per the germline V gene, CDR1 is SGDLS and CDR2 is YYNGEE. The CDR3 runs to 14 residues. The V segment lost 4 bases and the J segment 5 bases; nucleotides outside the gene matches: 3. CDR3: CASSLLAGTGELFF. CDR3 sequence (DNA): TGTGCCAGCAGCCTCCTAGCGGGAACCGGGGAGCTGTTTTTT.

J is TRBJ2-2 and V is TRBV5-1; 11 positions agree with TRBD2. V shed 4 bases and J 1 base; nucleotides not matched to a gene: 3. This CDR3 comprises 16 residues. The germline gives CDR1 SGHRS, CDR2 YFSETQ. The CDR3 DNA sequence: TGCGCCAGCAGCCATGGGACTAGCGGGAACACCGGGGAGCTGTTTTTT. The encoded protein is CASSHGTSGNTGELFF.